Below are 20 T cell receptor beta chains sequenced from a single sample in a study of shared clonotypes between healthy human individuals. Generated by immunoSEQ multiplex PCR, the TCRdb table keeps only in-frame clones and is missing some. The profile shows roughly 2,300,000 clones, 85% to 95% of them singletons. Sample: naive CD4+ T cells from PBMCs. Noted subset: CD45RA+ positively selected. The receptors come from a young man in good health. Some clones in this sample may be carry-over from other donors' samples.

The chain employs TRBV4-3 and TRBJ1-3; D remains unclear. The CDR3 is 15 residues long. V gave up 4 bases and J gave up 0 bases, with 10 bases separating them. Germline V gene lookup returns CDR1 LGHNA and CDR2 YSLEER. CDR3: CASSRSGDSGNTIYF. The CDR3 DNA sequence: TGCGCCAGCAGCCGAAGCGGGGACTCTGGAAACACCATATATTTT.

The gene calls are TRBV6-1 and TRBJ2-1; 16 bases map to TRBD2. The CDR3 contains 20 residues. Trimming cost V 2 bases and J 6 bases; bases outside gene matches: 13. Germline CDR1 and CDR2: MNHNS and SASEGT. The CDR3 protein is CASSELGLAGGPPSANEQFF. Here the CDR3 DNA reads TGTGCCAGCAGTGAATTGGGACTAGCGGGAGGGCCTCCGTCGGCCAATGAGCAGTTCTTC.

The V gene is TRBV7-3, the J gene TRBJ2-3; TRBD1 matches 9 bases. This CDR3 spans 15 amino acids. Trimming cost V 1 base and J 5 bases; bases outside gene matches: 4. Germline CDR1 reads SGHTA; CDR2 reads FQGTGA. The CDR3 DNA is TGTGCCAGCAGCTTAAGTCCGGGACAGGGAGATACGCAGTATTTT. Translated, it gives CASSLSPGQGDTQYF. The full variable domain, its missing parts supplied by reference TRBV7-3 and TRBJ2-3, is GAGVSQTPSNKVTEKGKYVELRCDPISGHTALYWYRQSLGQGPEFLIYFQGTGAADDSGLPNDRFFAVRPEGSVSTLKIQRTERGDSAVYLCASSLSPGQGDTQYFGPGTRLTVL.

The chain employs TRBV27 and TRBJ1-1; 9 nucleotides agree with TRBD1. Trimming took 3 bases from V and 4 from J; bases not matched to a gene: 9. Looked up from germline, CDR1 is MNHEY and CDR2 is SMNVEV (reference sequence). The CDR3 sequence is 16 residues long. This CDR3 reads CASSFYFMGQGTEAFF. The CDR3 bases are TGTGCCAGCAGTTTTTACTTTATGGGACAGGGCACTGAAGCTTTCTTT.

This chain uses TRBV5-1 with TRBJ2-3, with 10 bases that match TRBD2. Per the germline V gene, CDR1 is SGHRS and CDR2 is YFSETQ. Trimming took 4 bases from V and 6 from J; bases not matched to a gene: 14. This CDR3 region has 17 residues. CDR3 amino acids: CASSLLLLAGESDTQYF. The CDR3 coding sequence is TGCGCCAGCAGCCTTCTGCTCCTAGCGGGAGAGAGTGATACGCAGTATTTT.

This clone was seen just once. This chain joins TRBV19 and TRBJ2-6; TRBD2 is a possible D gene (6 bases). The CDR3 length is 17 residues. Germline CDR1 and CDR2: LNHDA and SQIVND (reference sequence). The ends were cut back, 5 bases at V and 4 bases at J, with 18 bases in the middle. This CDR3 is CASSEGRGSSGANVLTF. As DNA, the CDR3 is TGTGCCAGTAGTGAGGGTCGGGGGAGTTCCGGGGCCAACGTCCTGACTTTC.

Concerning this clone: The same CDR3 arises from other DNA sequences in this sample as well. V is TRBV5-1 and J is TRBJ2-1; D is undetermined. Per the germline V gene, CDR1 is SGHRS and CDR2 is YFSETQ. The length of the CDR3 is 15 residues. V was cut by 4 bases and J by 0 bases, with 11 bases left in between. This CDR3 is CASSLESSSYNEQFF. The CDR3 bases are TGCGCCAGCAGCCTGGAAAGTAGCTCCTACAATGAGCAGTTCTTC.

This clone was observed once. J is TRBJ2-7 and V is TRBV11-2, with D unclear. CDR3 length equals 17 residues. Trimming removed 1 base from V and 0 bases from J, with 16 bases in between. Looked up from germline, CDR1 is SGHAT and CDR2 is FQNNGV. CDR3 loop: CASSLGFRTESSYEQYF. The CDR3 DNA reads as TGTGCCAGCAGCTTAGGGTTCCGGACGGAGAGCTCCTACGAGCAGTACTTC. Full variable domain (missing parts from reference TRBV11-2 and TRBJ2-7): EAGVAQSPRYKIIEKRQSVAFWCNPISGHATLYWYQQILGQGPKLLIQFQNNGVVDDSQLPKDRFSAERLKGVDSTLKIQPAKLEDSAVYLCASSLGFRTESSYEQYFGPGTRLTVT.

The J gene is TRBJ2-6, the V gene TRBV5-1; D is ambiguous. CDR3 length: 16 residues. CDR1 SGHRS and CDR2 YFSETQ come from the germline V gene. V gave up 0 bases and J gave up 2 bases, with 9 bases separating them. As DNA, the CDR3 is TGCGCCAGCAGCTTGGGTGTTGGGGCTGGGGCCAACGTCCTGACTTTC. It specifies CASSLGVGAGANVLTF.

The rearrangement uses TRBV14 and TRBJ2-7, with D tentatively TRBD1 (6 bases). CDR1 and CDR2 from the germline V gene are SGHDN and FVKESK. V lost 4 bases to trimming and J lost 3 bases, with 16 bases between them. The CDR3 has 15 amino acids. The CDR3 DNA sequence: TGTGCCAGCAGCCGGACGTCCGGGACAAGCTACGAGCAGTACTTC. Translated: CASSRTSGTSYEQYF.

The chain joins TRBV6-6 to TRBJ1-5; a weak D match, TRBD1 (5 bases). V gave up 8 bases and J gave up 1 base, with 18 bases separating them. The CDR3 is 16 amino acids. Germline V gene sequence: CDR1 MNHNY, CDR2 SVGAGI (reference sequence). The CDR3 nucleotides are TGTGCCAGCGCGCGAATGGGAGGGGCGAGCAATCAGCCCCAGCATTTT. Its protein product is CASARMGGASNQPQHF.

The chain couples TRBV20-1 to TRBJ2-1; D unclear. The CDR3 is 11 residues long. V gave up 3 bases and J gave up 9 bases, with 9 bases separating them. Germline assignment: CDR1 DFQATT and CDR2 SNEGSKA (reference sequence). CDR3 nucleotide sequence: TGCAGTGCTAGTACGAGGAGTGAGCAGTTCTTC. Translation: CSASTRSEQFF.

The chain is built from TRBV4-2 and TRBJ2-7; 8 bases line up with TRBD2. Per the germline V gene, CDR1 is LGHNA and CDR2 is YNFKEQ. V was pared by 1 base and J by 2 bases, with 7 bases of the junction left unmatched. This CDR3 contains 16 residues. The chain's CDR3 is CASSQGVAGITYEQYF. For the CDR3, the DNA is TGTGCCAGCAGCCAAGGGGTAGCGGGAATAACCTACGAGCAGTACTTC.

As for this clone: A junction boundary mismatches the germline segment, possibly from a read error. The V and J genes are TRBV6-1 and TRBJ2-2; D call uncertain. This CDR3 contains 15 residues. The V gene's germline CDR1 is MNHNS and CDR2 SASEGT. The CDR3 spells CASSVGRTNTRELFF. In nucleotides, the CDR3 is TGTGCCAGCAGTGTAGGTAGGACCAACACCCGGGAGCTGTTTTTT.

The genes are TRBV27 and TRBJ2-7; TRBD1 agrees at 7 bases. V dropped 6 bases and J dropped 3; count of bases not matched to a gene: 8. Germline V gene sequence: CDR1 MNHEY, CDR2 SMNVEV (reference sequence). The CDR3 loop spans 14 amino acids. The CDR3: CASSPDRALYEQYF. CDR3 nucleotide sequence: TGTGCCAGCAGCCCAGACAGGGCGCTCTACGAGCAGTACTTC.

In regard to this clone: The sample contains more than one DNA sequence encoding this CDR3. This chain links TRBV5-1 with TRBJ2-5; D perhaps matches TRBD2 (6 bases). CDR1 SGHRS and CDR2 YFSETQ come from the germline V gene. The CDR3 runs to 14 residues. Trimming removed 2 bases from V and 1 base from J, with 9 bases in between. The CDR3 spells CASSFGGSQETQYF. The CDR3, as DNA: TGCGCCAGCAGCTTCGGGGGTAGCCAAGAGACCCAGTACTTC.

The rearrangement uses TRBV5-1 and TRBJ1-2; 7 bases align to TRBD1. V lost 2 bases and J lost 0; bases outside the gene matches: 4. Germline V gives CDR1 SGHRS, CDR2 YFSETQ. The CDR3 extends over 15 amino acids. This chain's CDR3 is CASSFTGDTNYGYTF. DNA for the CDR3: TGCGCCAGCAGCTTCACAGGGGATACTAACTATGGCTACACCTTC.

V usage is TRBV19 and J usage is TRBJ1-5, with unresolved D. V lost 5 bases and J lost 0, with 20 bases in between. Per germline, CDR1 LNHDA and CDR2 SQIVND (reference sequence). The CDR3 is 18 amino acids. CDR3 in amino acids: CASSFGARMSYSNQPQHF. CDR3 DNA sequence: TGTGCCAGTAGTTTCGGTGCCCGCATGTCATATAGCAATCAGCCCCAGCATTTT.

The chain links TRBV14 to TRBJ2-5; maybe TRBD1 (5 bases). The DNA end is more similar to TRBJ2-7, so the J call may be wrong. The CDR3 spans 13 residues. Germline V CDR1 and CDR2: SGHDN, FVKESK. The DNA for the CDR3 is TGTGCCAGCAGCCAAGGGGGCTGGTACGAGCAGTACTTC. It encodes CASSQGGWYEQYF.

CDR3 amino acids: CASSLTGYGYTF. The CDR3 coding sequence is TGTGCCAGCAGCTTGACAGGGTATGGCTACACCTTC. V usage is TRBV14 and J usage is TRBJ1-2; 7 nucleotides align to TRBD1. V gave up 5 bases and J gave up 5 bases; unmatched junction bases: 2. Germline lookup yields CDR1 SGHDN and CDR2 FVKESK. CDR3 length: 12 amino acids.